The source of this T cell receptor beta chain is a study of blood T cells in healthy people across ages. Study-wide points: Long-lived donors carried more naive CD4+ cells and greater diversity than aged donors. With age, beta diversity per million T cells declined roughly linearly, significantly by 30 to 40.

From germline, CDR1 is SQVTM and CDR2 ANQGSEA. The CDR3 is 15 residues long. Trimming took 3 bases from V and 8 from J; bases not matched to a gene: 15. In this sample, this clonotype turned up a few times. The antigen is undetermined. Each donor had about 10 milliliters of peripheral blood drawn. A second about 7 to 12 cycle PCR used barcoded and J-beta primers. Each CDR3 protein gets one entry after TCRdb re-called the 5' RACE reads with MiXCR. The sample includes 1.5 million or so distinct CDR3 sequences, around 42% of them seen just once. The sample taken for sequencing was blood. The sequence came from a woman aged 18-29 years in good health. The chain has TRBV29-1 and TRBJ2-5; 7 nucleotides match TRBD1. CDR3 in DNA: TGCAGCGTTGATGAGCAGGGGGTGCATTCGAGTACCCAGTACTTC. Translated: CSVDEQGVHSSTQYF.